The 22 T cell receptor beta chains below all came from one sample that was sequenced in a study of T cell clonality in common variable immunodeficiency. Study-wide results and limits: Reportedly, TCR beta sequences from common variable immunodeficiency showed fewer deletions and N-nucleotide insertions.

These receptors have no known antigen. Produced via immunoSEQ multiplex PCR; TCRdb's table is partial and in-frame only. This table holds fewer than 13,000 clones with no singletons; the top ten claim under 7%. The specimen was peripheral blood mononuclear cells. All receptors derive from a human donor with common variable immunodeficiency.

A few counts support this clone. Sequencing ends 3 residues short of the CDR3 end; the germline J gene provides the rest. The chain combines TRBV18 with TRBJ1-1, with 9 bases fitting TRBD1. Germline-derived CDR1 and CDR2 are KGHSH and LQKENI. This CDR3 has 14 amino acids. The CDR3 region is CASSPRDRAAGAFF. The covered CDR3 bases are TGTGCCAGCTCACCACGGGACAGGGCGGCCGGG.

By share, this clone ranks as large. With the read ending 3 residues before the CDR3 end, the germline J gene is used to fill in that end. The chain uses TRBV7-3 and TRBJ2-2, with D possibly TRBD1 on 5 matching bases. Trimming took 5 bases from V and 4 from J, leaving 11 bases between them. This CDR3 has 14 amino acids. Germline V gives CDR1 SGHTA, CDR2 FQGTGA. CDR3 region: CASSLYQGTGELFF. CDR3 DNA, as far as it was read: TGTGCCAGCAGCCTCTACCAGGGCACCGGGGAG.

This clone showed up just a few times. The read stops 3 residues short of the end of the CDR3; the missing end is completed from the germline J gene. The chain recombines TRBV20-1 with TRBJ1-6; a possible D gene is TRBD1 (5 bases). Germline CDR1 reads DFQATT; CDR2 reads SNEGSKA (reference sequence). With 7 bases removed from V and 10 bases from J, the gap between germline ends came to 14 bases. This CDR3 is built from 12 residues. The sequenced part of the CDR3 DNA is TGCAGTGTTTTCCAGGGTGGGTCACCC. It is translated as CSVFQGGSP. The entire CDR3 reads CSVFQGGSPLHF.

As for this clone: The CDR3 end is not reached by the read, which stops 3 residues before it; the germline J gene fills it in. The chain recombines TRBV5-1 with TRBJ2-5; 8 bases align to TRBD1. The germline V gene encodes CDR1 SGHRS and CDR2 YFSETQ. This CDR3 has 14 amino acids. V shed 4 bases and J 1 base; nucleotides not matched to a gene: 3. The CDR3 bases that were read are TGCGCCAGCAGCCTCCAGGGGGCCCAAGAGACC. Amino acids: CASSLQGAQET. The full CDR3 sequence reads CASSLQGAQETQYF. Complete variable domain (other parts from reference TRBV5-1 and TRBJ2-5): KAGVTQTPRYLIKTRGQQVTLSCSPISGHRSVSWYQQTPGQGLQFLFEYFSETQRNKGNFPGRFSGRQFSNSRSEMNVSTLELGDSALYLCASSLQGAQETQYFGPGTRLLVL.

This clone was counted a few times. With the read ending 3 residues before the CDR3 end, the germline J gene is used to fill in that end. Other DNA sequences in the same sample also yield this CDR3. This rearrangement joins TRBV29-1 to TRBJ2-5, with D hard to call. Trimming left V 2 bases short and J 2 bases short, with 6 bases between. Germline assignment: CDR1 SQVTM and CDR2 ANQGSEA. The CDR3 spans 12 residues. CDR3 bases read: TGCAGCGTTGAATGGCAGCAAGAGACC. It yields the protein CSVEWQQET. From start to end, the CDR3 is CSVEWQQETQYF. Full variable domain (missing parts from reference TRBV29-1 and TRBJ2-5): SAVISQKPSRDICQRGTSLTIQCQVDSQVTMMFWYRQQPGQSLTLIATANQGSEATYESGFVIDKFPISRPNLTFSTLTVSNMSPEDSSIYLCSVEWQQETQYFGPGTRLLVL.

Concerning this clone: From the germline J gene comes the end of the CDR3, since the read stops 3 residues before it. The rearrangement uses TRBV4-2 and TRBJ2-7; 7 bases agree with TRBD1. Losses at the gene ends were 4 bases for V and 3 bases for J; bases not matched to a gene: 3. Looked up from germline, CDR1 is LGHNA and CDR2 is YNFKEQ. The CDR3 has 13 amino acids. The chain's CDR3 is CASSLRDSYEQYF. The sequenced CDR3 bases are TGTGCCAGCAGCCTCCGGGACAGCTACGAG.

By proportion, this clone is medium-sized (0.01 to 0.1%). The missing CDR3 end, 3 residues past where the read stops, is filled in from the germline J gene. The chain has TRBV30 and TRBJ1-1; D is perhaps TRBD1 (5 bases). The CDR3 length is 16 residues. V shed 1 base and J shed 0 bases, with 15 bases lying between them. CDR1 is GTSNPN and CDR2 is SVGIG in the germline V gene (reference sequence). The CDR3 sequence: CAWSGGQVRLNTEAFF. CDR3 DNA (partial): TGTGCCTGGAGTGGGGGCCAGGTCAGGTTGAACACTGAA.

This clone has just a few counts. The CDR3 is cut off 3 residues early in the read; its end comes from the germline J gene. V is TRBV30 and J is TRBJ1-1, with TRBD1 as a possible D gene (6 bases). The germline V gene encodes CDR1 GTSNPN and CDR2 SVGIG (reference sequence). This CDR3 has 12 residues. Trimming shortened V by 1 base and J by 5 bases, and 8 bases separated the two germline ends. The CDR3 protein is CAWSGGGTEAFF. Partial CDR3 DNA: TGTGCCTGGAGTGGAGGGGGTACTGAA.

This clone was counted between two and nine times. Read data end 3 residues before the CDR3 end; the end is taken from the germline J gene. V is TRBV20-1 and J is TRBJ1-1; D is possibly TRBD1 (5 bases). Germline assignment: CDR1 DFQATT and CDR2 SNEGSKA (reference sequence). CDR3 length equals 13 residues. V lost 3 bases and J 4 bases, leaving 12 bases between the germline ends. The sequenced CDR3 bases are TGCAGTGCTAGCCAGGGTTTGACCACTGAA. Its translation is CSASQGLTTE. The whole CDR3 region reads CSASQGLTTEAFF.

Remarks on this clone: The observed sequence ends 3 residues before the CDR3 terminus, with the missing tail filled in from the germline J gene. V and J are TRBV7-3 and TRBJ1-1; a possible D gene is TRBD1 (6 bases). The ends were cut back, 4 bases at V and 4 bases at J, with 10 bases in the middle. Germline V CDR1 and CDR2: SGHTA, FQGTGA. CDR3 length equals 13 residues. The sequenced part of the CDR3 DNA is TGTGCCAGCAGCTCCTCAGGGGTCACTGAA. Amino acid sequence: CASSSSGVTE. The CDR3 in its entirety is CASSSSGVTEAFF.

Of note for this clone: The DNA ends 3 residues before the CDR3 does, and the rest of the CDR3 is filled in from the germline J gene. The chain is built from TRBV7-8 and TRBJ2-7; D is possibly TRBD2 (7 bases). The CDR3 contains 15 residues. CDR1 is SGHVS, CDR2 FQNEAQ, per germline. Trimming took off 0 bases at V and 6 bases at J, with 15 bases between the two ends. The CDR3 here is CASSLAGGGGSEQYF. The part of the CDR3 DNA that was read is TGTGCCAGCAGCTTAGCGGGGGGCGGGGGCTCCGAG.

In this sample, this clone turned up a few times. The CDR3 is cut off 3 residues early in the read; its end comes from the germline J gene. The chain links TRBV11-2 to TRBJ2-1, with D perhaps matching TRBD2 (5 bases). V lost 2 bases and J lost 2, with 10 bases in between. Germline V lookup: CDR1 SGHAT, CDR2 FQNNGV. CDR3 length: 15 amino acids. The CDR3 sequence is CASSLYAGAYNEQFF. The CDR3 DNA, read in part, is TGTGCCAGCAGCTTATATGCCGGGGCCTACAATGAG.

Worth noting for this clone: Coverage ceases 3 residues before the CDR3 finishes, and the germline J gene fills in the end. The chain joins TRBV2 to TRBJ2-2; 9 positions match TRBD1. There are 15 residues in the CDR3. V shed 5 bases, J shed 6 bases, and the junction held 7 bases outside the gene matches. The germline gives CDR1 SNHLY, CDR2 FYNNEI. Here the CDR3 reads CASSRDRVVAGELFF. CDR3 bases read: TGTGCCAGCAGTAGGGACAGGGTTGTAGCCGGGGAG.

This clone showed up just a few times. The read halts 3 residues ahead of the CDR3 end, with the missing end drawn from the germline J gene. This rearrangement joins TRBV2 to TRBJ1-4, with 10 bases matching TRBD1. V lost 4 bases to trimming and J lost 3 bases; unmatched junction nucleotides: 2. The germline V gene encodes CDR1 SNHLY and CDR2 FYNNEI. The CDR3 covers 15 residues. Incomplete CDR3 DNA: TGTGCCAGCAGTGGACAGGGGGCAGCTAATGAAAAA. It translates to CASSGQGAANEK. The whole CDR3 reads CASSGQGAANEKLFF. Complete variable domain (other parts from reference TRBV2 and TRBJ1-4): EPEVTQTPSHQVTQMGQEVILRCVPISNHLYFYWYRQILGQKVEFLVSFYNNEISEKSEIFDDQFSVERPDGSNFTLKIRSTKLEDSAMYFCASSGQGAANEKLFFGSGTQLSVL.

On this clone: The read finishes 3 residues shy of the CDR3 end, and the germline J gene is used to complete it. The V call is TRBV7-9, the J call TRBJ2-1; TRBD2 matches 9 bases. From germline, CDR1 is SEHNR and CDR2 FQNEAQ (reference sequence). There are 14 residues in the CDR3. With V trimmed by 4 bases and J by 4 bases, 2 bases remained unmatched. The CDR3 loop reads CASSWTSAYNEQFF. The sequenced CDR3 bases are TGTGCCAGCAGCTGGACTAGCGCATACAATGAG. The entire variable domain, with the rest obtained from reference TRBV7-9 and TRBJ2-1, is as follows: DTGVSQNPRHKITKRGQNVTFRCDPISEHNRLYWYRQTLGQGPEFLTYFQNEAQLEKSRLLSDRFSAERPKGSFSTLEIQRTEQGDSAMYLCASSWTSAYNEQFFGPGTRLTVL.

This clone is labeled medium-sized (0.01 to 0.1%). The read ends 3 residues shy of where the CDR3 ends; the end is completed using the germline J gene. This sequence joins TRBV20-1 and TRBJ2-3; D gene ambiguous. Looked up from germline, CDR1 is DFQATT and CDR2 is SNEGSKA (reference sequence). Trimming pared 0 bases from V and 3 bases from J, leaving 10 bases between. The CDR3 length is 14 residues. CDR3 residues: CSARDSRRTDTQYF. CDR3 bases read: TGCAGTGCTAGAGATTCTAGGCGGACAGATACG.

Only a few counts were recorded for this clone. The read gets to within 3 residues of the CDR3 end, and the germline J gene fills in the rest. The gene calls are TRBV7-9 and TRBJ1-4, with D possibly matching TRBD1 (5 bases). The V end lost 5 bases, the J end lost 5 bases, and 12 bases lay between the germline ends. CDR1 is SEHNR and CDR2 is FQNEAQ in the germline V gene (reference sequence). CDR3 size: 14 residues. CDR3 bases read: TGTGCCAGCAGCCTCGGGGGAGAAAATGAAAAA. It encodes CASSLGGENEK. The entire CDR3 protein is CASSLGGENEKLFF. The full variable domain, in which reference TRBV7-9 and TRBJ1-4 provide the parts outside the CDR3, is DTGVSQNPRHKITKRGQNVTFRCDPISEHNRLYWYRQTLGQGPEFLTYFQNEAQLEKSRLLSDRFSAERPKGSFSTLEIQRTEQGDSAMYLCASSLGGENEKLFFGSGTQLSVL.

As for this clone: With the read ending 3 residues before the CDR3 end, the germline J gene is used to fill in that end. This chain uses TRBV7-2 with TRBJ1-6; TRBD1 might be the D (6 bases). The CDR3 spans 15 residues. The V and J ends lost 5 bases and 9 bases respectively, with 17 bases between them. CDR1 SGHTA and CDR2 FQGNSA come from the germline V gene. The CDR3 region is CASSQQGGLSSPLHF. The DNA read from the CDR3 is TGTGCCAGCAGCCAACAGGGAGGGTTGTCTTCACCC.

This clone is judged medium-sized. The CDR3 end lies 3 residues beyond the end of the read and is filled in from the germline J gene. Other DNA sequences in this specimen translate into the identical CDR3. The chain joins TRBV7-3 to TRBJ2-5; TRBD2 agrees at 8 bases. The CDR3 consists of 14 residues. Germline V CDR1 and CDR2: SGHTA, FQGTGA. The J segment lost 5 bases and the V segment lost 2 bases, leaving 4 bases of the junction unmatched. The sequenced part of the CDR3 DNA is TGTGCCAGCAGCTTACTCGGGAGGGGGGAGACC. Amino acid sequence: CASSLLGRGET. The full CDR3 protein reads CASSLLGRGETQYF.

On this clone: Sequencing ends 3 residues short of the CDR3 end; the germline J gene provides the rest. V usage is TRBV19 and J usage is TRBJ2-2; no definite D call. The V end was cut by 4 bases, the J end by 0 bases, with 9 bases between. The CDR3 totals 15 residues. CDR1 LNHDA and CDR2 SQIVND come from the germline V gene (reference sequence). CDR3 protein: CASSTLNSNTGELFF. The covered CDR3 bases are TGTGCCAGTAGTACACTCAACTCGAACACCGGGGAG.

On this clone itself: The read terminates 3 residues ahead of where the CDR3 ends, so the germline J gene completes it. The chain uses TRBV7-2 and TRBJ2-1; 10 nucleotides match TRBD2. The CDR3 is 15 residues long. J was trimmed by 1 base and V by 5 bases; bases with no gene match: 2. Germline V CDR1 and CDR2: SGHTA, FQGNSA. CDR3 DNA (partial): TGTGCCAGCAGCCCTAGCGGGGGTTCCTACAATGAG. Its translation: CASSPSGGSYNE. The full-length CDR3 reads as CASSPSGGSYNEQFF.

This clone appeared a few times. The read gets to within 3 residues of the CDR3 end, and the germline J gene fills in the rest. The gene calls are TRBV18 and TRBJ2-7; 9 bases line up with TRBD1. V trimming: 3 bases; J trimming: 3 bases; junction bases outside the gene matches: 6. CDR3 length: 15 amino acids. From germline, CDR1 is KGHSH and CDR2 LQKENI. The CDR3 spells CASSPSGTGLYEQYF. CDR3 DNA (partial): TGTGCCAGCTCACCTTCCGGGACAGGGCTCTACGAG.